One and the same sample provided the 32 T cell receptor beta chains below, sequenced in a study of blood T cell repertoires in COVID-19. Sequencing used immunoSEQ multiplex PCR; TCRdb keeps in-frame clones, though not all of them. The table shows around 140,000 clones, with 78% occurring only once. Sequenced: PBMCs or T cells enriched from blood (not recorded which). The receptors stem from a woman aged 45-65 years who had recovered from COVID-19.

By its share, this clone is medium-sized. Distinct nucleotide sequences in the sample also encode this CDR3. The chain carries TRBV7-9 and TRBJ2-1, with TRBD2 as a possible D gene (5 bases). CDR3 length equals 16 residues. The V gene's germline CDR1 is SEHNR and CDR2 FQNEAQ (reference sequence). V lost 2 bases to trimming and J lost 0 bases, with 11 bases between them. This chain's CDR3 is CASSLSLAGSYNEQFF. In nucleotides, the CDR3 is TGTGCCAGCAGCTTAAGTCTGGCGGGCTCCTACAATGAGCAGTTCTTC. Full variable domain (rest looked up from reference TRBV7-9 and TRBJ2-1): DTGVSQNPRHKITKRGQNVTFRCDPISEHNRLYWYRQTLGQGPEFLTYFQNEAQLEKSRLLSDRFSAERPKGSFSTLEIQRTEQGDSAMYLCASSLSLAGSYNEQFFGPGTRLTVL.

The chain couples TRBV7-8 to TRBJ1-5; 8 bases map to TRBD1. CDR1 and CDR2 from the germline V gene are SGHVS and FQNEAQ. CDR3 length equals 16 residues. J was trimmed by 2 bases and V by 4 bases; bases with no gene match: 7. The CDR3 bases are TGTGCCAGCAGCTCCTTCGGACAGGGTGGCAATCAGCCCCAGCATTTT. Protein product: CASSSFGQGGNQPQHF.

The genes are TRBV3-1 (or the pseudogene TRBV3-2) and TRBJ2-6; maybe TRBD2 (5 bases). This CDR3 contains 19 residues. V was clipped by 3 bases and J by 1 base, with 19 bases between them. CDR1 is LGHDT and CDR2 is YNNKEL in the germline V gene (reference sequence). This CDR3 reads CASSHKGASLKSGANVLTF. The CDR3 nucleotides read TGTGCCAGCAGCCACAAGGGAGCGAGTTTAAAATCTGGGGCCAACGTCCTGACTTTC.

The V call is TRBV7-2, the J call TRBJ2-7; 8 bases line up with TRBD1. The CDR3 has 14 residues. The germline V gene has CDR1 SGHTA and CDR2 FQGNSA. Trimming took 6 bases from V and 2 from J; bases not matched to a gene: 6. CDR3 sequence (DNA): TGTGCCAGCAGTGCGCCAGGGGGCACCTACGAGCAGTACTTC. Encoded protein: CASSAPGGTYEQYF.

This chain joins TRBV7-9 and TRBJ1-4; D unresolved. Per the germline V gene, CDR1 is SEHNR and CDR2 is FQNEAQ (reference sequence). V dropped 3 bases and J dropped 5 bases, with 10 bases sitting between them. The CDR3 is 14 amino acids. The CDR3 region is CASSFEGRNEKLFF. CDR3 bases: TGTGCCAGCAGCTTTGAGGGCCGGAATGAAAAACTGTTTTTT. The full variable domain, in which reference TRBV7-9 and TRBJ1-4 provide the parts outside the CDR3, is DTGVSQNPRHKITKRGQNVTFRCDPISEHNRLYWYRQTLGQGPEFLTYFQNEAQLEKSRLLSDRFSAERPKGSFSTLEIQRTEQGDSAMYLCASSFEGRNEKLFFGSGTQLSVL.

The V and J genes are TRBV4-1 and TRBJ1-5; TRBD1 is a possible D gene (6 bases). The CDR3 is 17 amino acids. Trimming took off 1 base at V and 2 bases at J, with 15 bases between the two ends. Germline CDR1 is MGHRA and CDR2 is YSYEKL. Here the CDR3 DNA reads TGCGCCAGCAGCCAAGGTACAGGGAGGGGTGGCAATCAGCCCCAGCATTTT. Encoded protein: CASSQGTGRGGNQPQHF.

This clone was counted a few times. The gene calls are TRBV12-3 or TRBV12-4 and TRBJ1-5; 7 bases align to TRBD1. The CDR3 has 13 amino acids. The ends lost 5 bases at V and 7 bases at J; junction bases unmatched: 5. Here the CDR3 reads CASSPTGNQPQHF. In DNA, the CDR3 is TGTGCCAGCAGTCCGACAGGGAACCAGCCCCAGCATTTT.

J is TRBJ1-6 and V is TRBV30; D gene ambiguous. The CDR3 totals 13 residues. V lost 0 bases to trimming and J lost 6 bases, with 6 bases between them. Germline CDR1 and CDR2: GTSNPN and SVGIG (reference sequence). The CDR3 reads CAWSVTLNSPLHF. For the CDR3, the DNA is TGTGCCTGGAGTGTGACTCTTAATTCACCCCTCCACTTT.

The chain uses TRBV2 and TRBJ1-5; TRBD1 is a possible D gene (5 bases). Per the germline V gene, CDR1 is SNHLY and CDR2 is FYNNEI. The V end was cut by 2 bases, the J end by 6 bases, with 11 bases between. CDR3 size: 14 residues. The CDR3 DNA reads TGTGCCAGCAGTGAACGGACACCCGGTCAGCCCCAGCATTTT. The encoded protein is CASSERTPGQPQHF.

The V call is TRBV24-1, the J call TRBJ1-5; 7 bases agree with TRBD1. Germline V CDR1 and CDR2: KGHDR, SFDVKD. This CDR3 contains 13 residues. Trimming took 4 bases from V and 5 from J; bases not matched to a gene: 1. For the CDR3, the DNA is TGTGCCACCAGTGACGACAGGGATCAGCCCCAGCATTTT. This translates into CATSDDRDQPQHF.

J is TRBJ2-3 and V is TRBV9; 9 positions agree with TRBD2. Trimming at V came to 0 bases and at J to 5 bases, leaving 7 bases not matched to a gene. Germline CDR1 SGDLS, CDR2 YYNGEE. The CDR3 has 16 residues. CDR3 in amino acids: CASSVAWRGGGDTQYF. The CDR3, as DNA: TGTGCCAGCAGCGTAGCTTGGCGGGGGGGCGGAGATACGCAGTATTTT.

V and J are TRBV28 and TRBJ2-7; no reliable D call. Germline CDR1 and CDR2: MDHEN and SYDVKM. There are 13 residues in the CDR3. V was clipped by 3 bases and J by 1 base, with 7 bases between them. The CDR3 spells CASSFTESYEQYF. Here the CDR3 DNA reads TGTGCCAGCAGTTTCACAGAATCCTACGAGCAGTACTTC. The variable domain in full, completed from reference TRBV28 and TRBJ2-7, reads DVKVTQSSRYLVKRTGEKVFLECVQDMDHENMFWYRQDPGLGLRLIYFSYDVKMKEKGDIPEGYSVSREKKERFSLILESASTNQTSMYLCASSFTESYEQYFGPGTRLTVT.

The rearrangement links TRBV9 to TRBJ2-2; no clear D gene. In germline, CDR1 is SGDLS, CDR2 YYNGEE. The CDR3 consists of 16 residues. V shed 0 bases and J shed 3 bases, with 12 bases lying between them. The CDR3 region is CASSVVVVSDTGELFF. CDR3 DNA sequence: TGTGCCAGCAGCGTAGTTGTGGTTTCGGACACCGGGGAGCTGTTTTTT.

This clone was seen a few times. The chain recombines TRBV7-2 with TRBJ2-3; D remains ambiguous. CDR1 is SGHTA, CDR2 FQGNSA, per germline. Trimming shortened V by 2 bases and J by 2 bases, and 5 bases separated the two germline ends. The CDR3 runs 13 residues. CDR3 sequence reads: CASSLPSTDTQYF. Here the CDR3 DNA reads TGTGCCAGCAGCTTACCTTCCACAGATACGCAGTATTTT.

The chain employs TRBV5-6 and TRBJ1-6; D is perhaps TRBD1 (6 bases). CDR3 length equals 14 residues. The V and J ends lost 4 bases and 5 bases respectively, with 10 bases between them. CDR1 is SGHDT, CDR2 YYEEEE, per germline. Here the CDR3 reads CASSEDRHNSPLHF. In DNA, the CDR3 is TGTGCCAGCAGCGAGGACAGACATAATTCACCCCTCCACTTT.

The chain employs TRBV7-9 and TRBJ2-2, with D possibly being TRBD2 (5 bases). The V end was cut by 5 bases, the J end by 3 bases, with 13 bases between. The CDR3 totals 15 residues. The V gene's germline CDR1 is SEHNR and CDR2 FQNEAQ (reference sequence). The CDR3 loop reads CASSPGPGYTGELFF. The CDR3 bases are TGTGCCAGCAGCCCCGGGCCGGGGTACACCGGGGAGCTGTTTTTT.

J is TRBJ2-7 and V is TRBV7-9; 8 bases match TRBD1. Germline CDR1 SEHNR, CDR2 FQNEAQ (reference sequence). This CDR3 contains 18 residues. Unmatched junction bases numbered 15, after V lost 5 bases and J lost 0 bases. CDR3: CASSPIWGATGDSYEQYF. Written as DNA, the CDR3 is TGTGCCAGCAGCCCGATTTGGGGCGCGACAGGGGACTCCTACGAGCAGTACTTC.

This clone was seen a single time. The chain carries TRBV7-8 and TRBJ2-5; 7 nucleotides line up with TRBD2. Germline CDR1 is SGHVS and CDR2 is FQNEAQ. V shed 4 bases and J 4 bases; nucleotides not matched to a gene: 3. The length of the CDR3 is 13 residues. CDR3 in amino acids: CASSSGGRETQYF. CDR3 DNA: TGTGCCAGCAGCTCCGGGGGGAGAGAGACCCAGTACTTC.

The chain couples TRBV18 to TRBJ1-5, with no clear D. From germline, CDR1 is KGHSH and CDR2 LQKENI. This CDR3 spans 15 amino acids. Trimming left V 3 bases short and J 0 bases short, with 9 bases between. The DNA of the CDR3 is TGTGCCAGCTCACCTGGGCAGGTTAGCAATCAGCCCCAGCATTTT. It specifies CASSPGQVSNQPQHF.

The gene calls are TRBV5-5 and TRBJ1-6; 12 positions match TRBD1. Germline-derived CDR1 and CDR2 are SGHKS and YYEKEE (reference sequence). J gave up 9 bases and V 4 bases, and 5 bases lay outside the gene matches. This CDR3 has 15 amino acids. The CDR3 region has the DNA TGTGCCAGCAGCGGGACAGGGGGCGACGGTTCACCCCTCCACTTT. Its translation is CASSGTGGDGSPLHF. The variable domain in full, with the rest retrieved from reference TRBV5-5 and TRBJ1-6, is DAGVTQSPTHLIKTRGQQVTLRCSPISGHKSVSWYQQVLGQGPQFIFQYYEKEERGRGNFPDRFSARQFPNYSSELNVNALLLGDSALYLCASSGTGGDGSPLHFGNGTRLTVT.

This clone showed up just a few times. This chain links TRBV28 with TRBJ1-1; D gene ambiguous. Germline lookup yields CDR1 MDHEN and CDR2 SYDVKM. This CDR3 has 13 amino acids. The V gene lost 7 bases and the J gene lost 5 bases, with 14 bases spanning the gap. In DNA, the CDR3 is TGTGCCAGCACGGAAGGGAGTGGGACTGAAGCTTTCTTT. This translates into CASTEGSGTEAFF.

The chain has TRBV4-1 and TRBJ1-5; 8 bases align to TRBD1. Losses at the gene ends were 0 bases for V and 1 base for J; bases not matched to a gene: 2. CDR1 MGHRA and CDR2 YSYEKL come from the germline V gene. The CDR3 has 16 residues. CDR3 sequence: CASSQDRGPSNQPQHF. The CDR3 region has the DNA TGCGCCAGCAGCCAAGACAGGGGGCCAAGCAATCAGCCCCAGCATTTT.

The rearrangement uses TRBV30 and TRBJ1-2; D remains unclear. CDR3 length: 11 amino acids. Trimming removed 7 bases at V and 0 bases at J, with 6 bases between. Germline-derived CDR1 and CDR2 are GTSNPN and SVGIG (reference sequence). The CDR3 is CASSSNYGYTF. The DNA for the CDR3 is TGTGCCTCCTCTTCTAACTATGGCTACACCTTC.

The chain carries TRBV5-6 and TRBJ2-7, with 7 bases matching TRBD1. Germline V gene sequence: CDR1 SGHDT, CDR2 YYEEEE. The CDR3 spans 14 residues. With V trimmed by 4 bases and J by 7 bases, 11 bases remained unmatched. The DNA of the CDR3 is TGTGCCAGCAGCCTACCCACAGGGGCTCGGGAGCAGTACGTC. It codes for CASSLPTGAREQYV.

The chain carries TRBV2 and TRBJ1-2, with a weak D call TRBD1 (5 bases). V dropped 4 bases and J dropped 4 bases, with 10 bases sitting between them. This CDR3 contains 13 residues. The germline gives CDR1 SNHLY, CDR2 FYNNEI. The CDR3 nucleotides are TGTGCCAGCAGTGCCGGAACAGGCTATGGCTACACCTTC. It translates to CASSAGTGYGYTF. Together with reference TRBV2 and TRBJ1-2, the CDR3 gives the full variable domain: EPEVTQTPSHQVTQMGQEVILRCVPISNHLYFYWYRQILGQKVEFLVSFYNNEISEKSEIFDDQFSVERPDGSNFTLKIRSTKLEDSAMYFCASSAGTGYGYTFGSGTRLTVV.

This sequence joins TRBV9 and TRBJ1-6, with 10 bases matching TRBD1. The trim removed 3 bases at V and 9 bases at J, leaving 6 bases unmatched. Germline V CDR1 and CDR2: SGDLS, YYNGEE. This CDR3 is 15 amino acids long. The CDR3 region has the DNA TGTGCCAGCAGCGGCAGACAGGGGGCAAGTTCACCCCTCCACTTT. Protein sequence: CASSGRQGASSPLHF.

This clone was observed a handful of times. The rearrangement uses TRBV6-5 and TRBJ1-4; TRBD1 matches 8 bases. The CDR3 contains 14 residues. From germline, CDR1 is MNHEY and CDR2 SVGAGI. J lost 5 bases, V lost 5 bases, and 4 bases had no gene match. CDR3 in DNA: TGTGCCAGCAGTCCCCGACAGGGGAATGAAAAACTGTTTTTT. Translation gives CASSPRQGNEKLFF.

The rearrangement uses TRBV28 and TRBJ1-2; D is ambiguous. From germline, CDR1 is MDHEN and CDR2 SYDVKM. This CDR3 comprises 13 residues. The germline V and J ends were trimmed by 6 bases and 2 bases, with 10 bases remaining between them. CDR3 sequence reads: CASRYDINYGYTF. The CDR3 coding sequence is TGTGCCAGCAGATACGACATAAACTATGGCTACACCTTC.

The rearrangement uses TRBV19 and TRBJ2-5; TRBD1 is a possible D gene (6 bases). The V and J ends lost 7 bases and 11 bases respectively, with 26 bases between them. The CDR3 runs to 15 residues. The V gene's germline CDR1 is LNHDA and CDR2 SQIVND (reference sequence). CDR3 nucleotides: TGTGCCAGTACCGAAGGGGACCATTCCGCAGGGGAGCAGTACTTC. Translated: CASTEGDHSAGEQYF.

In this sample, this clone turned up a few times. J is TRBJ1-5 and V is TRBV7-9; unclear D gene. Germline CDR1 reads SEHNR; CDR2 reads FQNEAQ (reference sequence). With 2 bases removed from V and 5 bases from J, the gap between germline ends came to 7 bases. The CDR3 runs to 13 residues. CDR3 protein: CASSLLADQPQHF. The DNA of the CDR3 is TGTGCCAGCAGCTTACTGGCAGATCAGCCCCAGCATTTT.

The chain couples TRBV3-1 (or the pseudogene TRBV3-2) to TRBJ2-7, with TRBD1 as a possible D gene (7 bases). Trimming stripped 5 bases from V and 4 bases from J, with 12 bases between. CDR1 and CDR2 from the germline V gene are LGHDT and YNNKEL (reference sequence). CDR3 size: 13 residues. The CDR3 loop is CASSDREAYEQYF. In DNA form, the CDR3 reads TGTGCCAGCAGCGACAGGGAGGCGTACGAGCAGTACTTC.

This clone was detected many times. The J gene is TRBJ2-5, the V gene TRBV3-1 (or the pseudogene TRBV3-2), with 8 positions matching TRBD1. Trimming removed 4 bases from V and 4 bases from J; junction bases left unmatched: 8. Looked up from germline, CDR1 is LGHDT and CDR2 is YNNKEL (reference sequence). The CDR3 extends over 15 amino acids. The CDR3 DNA sequence: TGTGCCAGCAGCCCTGGACAGGGAGATATAGAGACCCAGTACTTC. Its protein product is CASSPGQGDIETQYF.